A selection of T cell receptor beta chains follows, all from one sample in a study of T cell responses to AZD1222 COVID-19 vaccine. Sequencing used immunoSEQ multiplex PCR; TCRdb keeps in-frame clones, though not all of them. Here the sample spans under 50,000 clones, around 77% being singletons. The material was peripheral blood, obtained 28 days after the second dose of the MenACWY control vaccine. The source of these receptors is an adult who received the MenACWY meningococcal vaccine as a control. Each CDR3 is given with its conserved first and last residue. The order of the fields is J gene, V gene, clone size, D gene, CDR3 protein, CDR3 DNA. The D gene is left open where the match is weak. The size entry is marked missing in some rows and otherwise reads once, few, many or a size class.

>TRBJ1-2|TRBV29-1|-|-
CSVSQDIGSGIGYTF
TGCAGCGTTTCCCAAGACATAGGGTCGGGGATTGGCTACACCTTC
>TRBJ2-3|TRBV11-2|once|TRBD1
CASSSSGGWSDTQYF
TGTGCCAGCAGCTCCTCAGGGGGATGGTCAGATACGCAGTATTTT
>TRBJ2-1|TRBV5-4|-|-
CASSLTNNEQFF
TGTGCCAGCAGCTTGACGAACAATGAGCAGTTCTTC
>TRBJ1-1|TRBV7-6|few|-
CASSLFSGTNTEAFF
TGTGCCAGCAGCTTATTCTCAGGGACGAACACTGAAGCTTTCTTT
>TRBJ1-1|TRBV2|-|TRBD1
CASRATGGWHTEAFF
TGTGCCAGCAGAGCCACAGGGGGATGGCACACTGAAGCTTTCTTT
>TRBJ2-1|TRBV3-1/TRBV3-2|once|-
CASSQEAQLFF
TGTGCCAGCAGCCAAGAGGCGCAACTATTCTTC
>TRBJ2-1|TRBV3-1/TRBV3-2|-|-
CASSQGVRRHNFYNEQFF
TGTGCCAGCAGCCAAGGGGTCAGGCGCCACAATTTTTACAATGAGCAGTTCTTC
>TRBJ2-3|TRBV7-9|-|-
CASSPGEVTDTQYF
TGTGCCAGCAGCCCAGGGGAGGTCACAGATACGCAGTATTTT
>TRBJ2-3|TRBV7-9|-|TRBD1
CASSLGSTGSRTDTQYF
TGTGCCAGCAGCTTAGGTTCGACAGGGAGCAGGACAGATACGCAGTATTTT
>TRBJ1-5|TRBV7-8|-|-
CASSPGSTNQPQHF
TGTGCCAGCAGCCCGGGGAGCACAAATCAGCCCCAGCATTTT
>TRBJ1-2|TRBV18|once|-
CASSPDNNYGYTF
TGTGCCAGCTCACCAGATAATAACTATGGCTACACCTTC
>TRBJ1-5|TRBV30|few|-
CAWSKGILSNQPQHF
TGTGCCTGGAGTAAGGGGATCCTAAGCAATCAGCCCCAGCATTTT
>TRBJ2-7|TRBV3-1/TRBV3-2|-|-
CASSQVPLFSNEQYF
TGTGCCAGCAGCCAGGTGCCCCTCTTCAGCAACGAGCAGTACTTC
>TRBJ1-5|TRBV27|-|-
CASSLTGFSMQPQHF
TGTGCCAGCAGTTTAACAGGGTTTTCTATGCAGCCCCAGCATTTT
>TRBJ1-3|TRBV29-1|few|-
CSVLALSGNTIYF
TGCAGCGTTCTAGCACTCTCTGGAAACACCATATATTTT
>TRBJ2-1|TRBV6-5|-|-
CASKMDFSPNNEQFF
TGTGCCAGCAAAATGGACTTCTCCCCTAACAATGAGCAGTTCTTC
>TRBJ1-6|TRBV2|few|TRBD1
CASRGQGSSPLHF
TGTGCCAGCCGGGGACAGGGTAGTTCACCCCTCCACTTT
>TRBJ1-2|TRBV24-1|-|-
CATSDSTTGNYGYTF
TGTGCCACCAGTGACTCCACCACAGGCAACTATGGCTACACCTTC
>TRBJ2-1|TRBV12-5|-|-
CASGLLAASSYNEQFF
TGTGCTAGTGGGCTGTTAGCGGCTAGCTCCTACAATGAGCAGTTCTTC
>TRBJ1-5|TRBV28|once|-
CASSTPRGGSQPQHF
TGTGCCAGCAGTACCCCTCGGGGTGGAAGTCAGCCCCAGCATTTT